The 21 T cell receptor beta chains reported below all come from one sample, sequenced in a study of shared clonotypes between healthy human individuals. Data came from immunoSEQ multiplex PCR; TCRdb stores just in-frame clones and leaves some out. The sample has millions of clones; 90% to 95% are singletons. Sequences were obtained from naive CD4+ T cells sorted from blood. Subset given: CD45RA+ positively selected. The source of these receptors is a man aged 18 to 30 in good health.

The CDR3 nucleotides read TGTGCCAGTAGAGGACTAGCGGGAGTCCACGAGCAGTACTTC. Translated, it gives CASRGLAGVHEQYF. V gene TRBV19 combines with J gene TRBJ2-7; 13 nucleotides agree with TRBD2. The CDR3 loop spans 14 amino acids. The germline CDR1 and CDR2 sequences are LNHDA and SQIVND (reference sequence). The V gene end was trimmed by 6 bases and the J gene end by 5 bases; junction bases not matched to a gene: 4.

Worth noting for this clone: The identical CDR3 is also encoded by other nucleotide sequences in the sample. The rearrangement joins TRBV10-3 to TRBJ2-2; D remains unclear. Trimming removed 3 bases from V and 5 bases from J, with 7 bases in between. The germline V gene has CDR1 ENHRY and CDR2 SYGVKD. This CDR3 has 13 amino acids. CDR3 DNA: TGTGCCATCAGTGACTTGGGGACCGGGGAGCTGTTTTTT. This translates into CAISDLGTGELFF.

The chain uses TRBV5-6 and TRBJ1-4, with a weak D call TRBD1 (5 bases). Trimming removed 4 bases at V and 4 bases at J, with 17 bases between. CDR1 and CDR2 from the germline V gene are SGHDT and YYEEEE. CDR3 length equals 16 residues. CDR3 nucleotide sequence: TGTGCCAGCAGCCCACTCCGGGACGCCAGTAATGAAAAACTGTTTTTT. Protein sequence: CASSPLRDASNEKLFF.

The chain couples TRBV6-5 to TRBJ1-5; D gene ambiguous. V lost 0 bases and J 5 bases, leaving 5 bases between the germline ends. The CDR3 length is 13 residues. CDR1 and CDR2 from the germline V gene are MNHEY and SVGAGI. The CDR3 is CASSYSEDQPQHF. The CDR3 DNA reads TGTGCCAGCAGTTACTCTGAGGATCAGCCCCAGCATTTT.

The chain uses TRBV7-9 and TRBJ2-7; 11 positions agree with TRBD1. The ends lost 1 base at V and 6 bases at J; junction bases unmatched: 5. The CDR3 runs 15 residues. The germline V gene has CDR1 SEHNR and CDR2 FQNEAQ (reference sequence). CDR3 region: CASSLDGTGGSEQYF. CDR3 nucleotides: TGTGCCAGCAGCTTAGATGGGACAGGGGGGAGCGAGCAGTACTTC.

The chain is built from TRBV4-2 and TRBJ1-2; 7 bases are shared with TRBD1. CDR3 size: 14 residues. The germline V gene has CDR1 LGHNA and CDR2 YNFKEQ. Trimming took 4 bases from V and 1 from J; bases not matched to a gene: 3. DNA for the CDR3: TGTGCCAGCAGCCCCGGGACAGATAACTATGGCTACACCTTC. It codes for CASSPGTDNYGYTF.

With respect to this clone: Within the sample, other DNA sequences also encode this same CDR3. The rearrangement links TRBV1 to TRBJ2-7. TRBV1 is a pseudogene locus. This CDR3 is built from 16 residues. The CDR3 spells CTSSLRDTDRYEEQYF. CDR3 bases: TGCACCAGCAGCCTGCGGGACACCGACCGATATGAAGAGCAGTACTTC.

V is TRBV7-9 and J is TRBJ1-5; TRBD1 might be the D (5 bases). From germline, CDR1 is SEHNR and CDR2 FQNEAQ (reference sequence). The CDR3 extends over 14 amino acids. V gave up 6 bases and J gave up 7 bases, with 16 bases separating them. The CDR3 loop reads CASSSNWGLQPQHF. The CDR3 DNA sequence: TGTGCCAGCAGTTCGAATTGGGGGTTGCAGCCCCAGCATTTT.

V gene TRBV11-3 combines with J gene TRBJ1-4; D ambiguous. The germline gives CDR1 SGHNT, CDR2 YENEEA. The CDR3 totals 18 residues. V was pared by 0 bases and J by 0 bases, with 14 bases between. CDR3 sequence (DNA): TGTGCCAGCAGCTTAGAATTGTACAGAGCTGCAACTAATGAAAAACTGTTTTTT. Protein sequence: CASSLELYRAATNEKLFF. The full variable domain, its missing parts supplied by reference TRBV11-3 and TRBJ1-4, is EAGVVQSPRYKIIEKKQPVAFWCNPISGHNTLYWYLQNLGQGPELLIRYENEEAVDDSQLPKDRFSAERLKGVDSTLKIQPAELGDSAVYLCASSLELYRAATNEKLFFGSGTQLSVL.

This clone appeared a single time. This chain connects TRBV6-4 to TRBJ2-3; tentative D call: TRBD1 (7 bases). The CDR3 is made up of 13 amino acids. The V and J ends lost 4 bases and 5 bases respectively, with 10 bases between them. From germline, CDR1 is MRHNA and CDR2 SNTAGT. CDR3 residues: CASSGQGGDTQYF. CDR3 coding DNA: TGTGCCAGCAGTGGACAGGGAGGAGATACGCAGTATTTT.

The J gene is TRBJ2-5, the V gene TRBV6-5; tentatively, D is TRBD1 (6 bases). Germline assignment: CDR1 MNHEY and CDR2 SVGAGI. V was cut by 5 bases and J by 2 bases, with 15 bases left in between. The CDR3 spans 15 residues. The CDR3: CASSGVRGIQETQYF. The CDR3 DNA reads TGTGCCAGCAGTGGGGTGAGGGGGATTCAAGAGACCCAGTACTTC.

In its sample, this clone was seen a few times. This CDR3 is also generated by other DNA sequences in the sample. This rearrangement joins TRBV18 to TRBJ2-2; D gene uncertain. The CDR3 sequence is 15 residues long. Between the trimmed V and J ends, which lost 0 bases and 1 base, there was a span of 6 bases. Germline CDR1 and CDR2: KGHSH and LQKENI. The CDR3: CASSPPNRNTGELFF. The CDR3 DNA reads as TGTGCCAGCTCACCACCGAACAGGAACACCGGGGAGCTGTTTTTT.

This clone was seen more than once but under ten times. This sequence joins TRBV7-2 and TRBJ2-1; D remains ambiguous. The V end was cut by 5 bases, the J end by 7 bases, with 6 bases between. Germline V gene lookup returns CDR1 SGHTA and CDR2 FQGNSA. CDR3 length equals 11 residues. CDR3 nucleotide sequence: TGTGCCAGCAGCGATAGGAATGAGCAGTTCTTC. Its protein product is CASSDRNEQFF.

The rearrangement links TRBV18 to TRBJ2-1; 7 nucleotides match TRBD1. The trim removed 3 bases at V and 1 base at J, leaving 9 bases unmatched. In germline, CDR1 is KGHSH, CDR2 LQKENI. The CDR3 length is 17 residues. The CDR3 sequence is CASSPLGQAGSYNEQFF. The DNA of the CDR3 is TGTGCCAGCTCACCCCTTGGACAGGCTGGGTCCTACAATGAGCAGTTCTTC.

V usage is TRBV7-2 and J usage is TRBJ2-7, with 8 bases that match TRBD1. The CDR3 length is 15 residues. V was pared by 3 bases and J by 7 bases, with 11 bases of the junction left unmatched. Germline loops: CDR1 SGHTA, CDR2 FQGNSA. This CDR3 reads CASSLGQDTLREQYF. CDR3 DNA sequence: TGTGCCAGCAGCTTGGGACAGGATACTTTACGGGAGCAGTACTTC.

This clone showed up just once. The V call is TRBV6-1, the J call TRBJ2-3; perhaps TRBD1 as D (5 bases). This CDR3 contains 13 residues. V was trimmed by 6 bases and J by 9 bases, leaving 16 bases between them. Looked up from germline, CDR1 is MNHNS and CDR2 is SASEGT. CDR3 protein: CASSPTVGATQYF. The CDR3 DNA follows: TGTGCCAGCAGCCCTACGGTTGGGGCCACGCAGTATTTT.

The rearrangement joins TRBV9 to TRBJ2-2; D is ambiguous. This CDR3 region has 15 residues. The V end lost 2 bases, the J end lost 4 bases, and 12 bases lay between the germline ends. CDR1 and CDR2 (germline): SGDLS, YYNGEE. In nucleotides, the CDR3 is TGTGCCAGCAGCGTCAGGACCGGTAGCACCGGGGAGCTGTTTTTT. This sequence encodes CASSVRTGSTGELFF.

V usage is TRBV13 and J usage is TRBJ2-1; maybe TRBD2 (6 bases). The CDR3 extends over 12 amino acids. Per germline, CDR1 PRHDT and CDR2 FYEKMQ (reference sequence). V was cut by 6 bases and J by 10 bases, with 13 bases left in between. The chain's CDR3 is CASRDPGSEQFF. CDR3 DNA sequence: TGTGCCAGCAGGGATCCCGGGAGCGAGCAGTTCTTC.

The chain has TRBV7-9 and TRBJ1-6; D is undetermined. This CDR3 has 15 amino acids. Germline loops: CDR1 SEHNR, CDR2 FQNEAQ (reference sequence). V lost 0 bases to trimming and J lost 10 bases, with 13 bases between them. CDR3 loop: CASSLADRVGSPLHF. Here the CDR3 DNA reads TGTGCCAGCAGCTTAGCCGATAGGGTCGGGTCACCCCTCCACTTT.

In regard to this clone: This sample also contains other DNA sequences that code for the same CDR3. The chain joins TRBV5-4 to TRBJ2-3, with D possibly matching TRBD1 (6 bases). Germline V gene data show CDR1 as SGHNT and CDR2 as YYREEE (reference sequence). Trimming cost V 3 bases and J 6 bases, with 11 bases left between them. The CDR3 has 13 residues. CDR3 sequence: CASSSQGEDTQYF. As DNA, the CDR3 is TGTGCCAGCAGCTCACAGGGAGAGGATACGCAGTATTTT.

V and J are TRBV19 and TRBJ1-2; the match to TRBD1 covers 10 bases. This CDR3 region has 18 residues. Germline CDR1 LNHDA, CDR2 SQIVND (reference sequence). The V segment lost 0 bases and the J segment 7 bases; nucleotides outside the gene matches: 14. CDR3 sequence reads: CASSIEYSTGGAYGGYTF. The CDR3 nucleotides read TGTGCCAGTAGTATAGAATACTCGACAGGGGGCGCCTATGGTGGCTACACCTTC.